This TCR beta chain was captured by sequencing in a study of blood T cell repertoires in COVID-19. Looking at the study overall: Acute and convalescent COVID-19 samples came from the United States, Italy and Spain. T cells, B-cell-depleted T cells, or PBMCs provided the cDNA or gDNA that served as material.

Source study methods: Counts of nucleated cells, estimated from reference gene primer amplification, were obtained. This table comes from immunoSEQ multiplex PCR, and its TCRdb copy is limited to in-frame clones, with some not included. V and J calls and clone size are copied from that table; D and trimming were computed from the DNA. The sample includes 470,000 or so clones, around 89% of them seen just once. Trimming removed 0 bases from V and 3 bases from J; junction bases left unmatched: 15. The CDR3 runs to 20 residues. From germline, CDR1 is SGHAT and CDR2 FQNNGV. The chain recombines TRBV11-2 with TRBJ2-1; 9 bases align to TRBD2. Sequencing input: peripheral blood. This sequence was found in a woman aged 30 to 39 with acute or convalescent COVID-19. The CDR3 loop reads CASSLDRPAGGKDFYNEQFF. Here the CDR3 DNA reads TGTGCCAGCAGCTTAGATCGGCCAGCGGGGGGAAAAGATTTCTACAATGAGCAGTTCTTC. Variable domain in full (rest from reference TRBV11-2 and TRBJ2-1): EAGVAQSPRYKIIEKRQSVAFWCNPISGHATLYWYQQILGQGPKLLIQFQNNGVVDDSQLPKDRFSAERLKGVDSTLKIQPAKLEDSAVYLCASSLDRPAGGKDFYNEQFFGPGTRLTVL.